The next 11 T cell receptor beta chains were all read from a single sample in a study of regulatory T cells in long-lasting Graves disease. Both iRepertoire HTBI primers and Arm-PCR of CDR3 regions were used to build the TCR beta libraries. From the multiplex PCR reads, TCRdb called clonotypes with MiXCR, one entry per CDR3 protein. This sample carries 400,000 or so distinct CDR3 sequences, about a quarter of them seen once, and the ten largest clones take roughly 26%. The time point here: persistent/refractory GD, antithyroid drugs over 5 years with positive TRAb. Extracted RNA from PBMCs served as the source of the TCR library. Source: peripheral blood mononuclear cells (PBMCs), taken when the disease was refractory, from a patient treated with antithyroid drugs. The receptors derive from a female donor with Graves disease.

About this clonotype itself: This may be a read error: a much more frequent sequence differs by one nucleotide. The V call is TRBV28, the J call TRBJ2-5; 9 bases match TRBD2. Germline V CDR1 and CDR2: MDHEN, SYDVKM. CDR3 size: 15 residues. CDR3 region: CASSFEGGLAGTQHF. In DNA form, the CDR3 reads TGTGCCAGCAGTTTTGAAGGTGGGCTAGCGGGAACCCAGCACTTC.

The chain links TRBV28 to TRBJ1-2; TRBD1 matches at 9 bases. Trimming cost V 3 bases and J 4 bases; bases outside gene matches: 6. CDR3 length equals 15 residues. The germline CDR1 and CDR2 sequences are MDHEN and SYDVKM. CDR3 protein: CASSLGTGTSYGYTF. The CDR3, as DNA: TGTGCCAGCAGTTTGGGGACAGGGACTTCCTATGGCTACACCTTC.

This clonotype occurred many times. The chain carries TRBV28 and TRBJ2-7, with 14 bases that match TRBD2. V lost 5 bases and J lost 11; bases outside the gene matches: 11. CDR1 is MDHEN and CDR2 is SYDVKM in the germline V gene. This CDR3 contains 15 residues. CDR3 DNA sequence: TGTGCCAGCAGTCCCTTGGGACTAGCGGGAGCGGCTGAGTACTTC. Its translation is CASSPLGLAGAAEYF. The whole variable domain, filled in from reference TRBV28 and TRBJ2-7, reads DVKVTQSSRYLVKRTGEKVFLECVQDMDHENMFWYRQDPGLGLRLIYFSYDVKMKEKGDIPEGYSVSREKKERFSLILESASTNQTSMYLCASSPLGLAGAAEYFGPGTRLTVT.

This clonotype was observed a few times. V gene TRBV6-9 combines with J gene TRBJ2-5, with 9 bases matching TRBD1. With V trimmed by 0 bases and J by 5 bases, 4 bases remained unmatched. CDR1 and CDR2 from the germline V gene are MNHGY and SVAAGI. The CDR3 length is 15 residues. CDR3 loop: CASSYSTGGIETQYF. The DNA for the CDR3 is TGTGCCAGCAGTTATTCGACAGGGGGTATCGAGACCCAGTACTTC.

The genes are TRBV10-3 and TRBJ2-5; D is unclear. V was trimmed by 2 bases and J by 3 bases, leaving 10 bases between them. The CDR3 has 14 residues. Germline V lookup: CDR1 ENHRY, CDR2 SYGVKD. CDR3 region: CAISEGGTKETQYF. The CDR3, as DNA: TGTGCCATCAGTGAGGGTGGTACGAAAGAGACCCAGTACTTC.

The chain employs TRBV14 and TRBJ2-5; perhaps TRBD1 as D (5 bases). Trimming left V 0 bases short and J 7 bases short, with 9 bases between. The germline CDR1 and CDR2 sequences are SGHDN and FVKESK. The CDR3 consists of 13 residues. For the CDR3, the DNA is TGTGCCAGCAGCCAAGATTGGCAGGGGACCCAGTACTTC. It translates to CASSQDWQGTQYF.

There are many counts of this clonotype. The chain joins TRBV28 to TRBJ2-7; D possibly corresponds to TRBD2 (5 bases). In germline, CDR1 is MDHEN, CDR2 SYDVKM. This CDR3 region has 12 residues. Trimming removed 6 bases from V and 5 bases from J, with 11 bases in between. CDR3 protein: CASRLGIHEQYF. CDR3 coding DNA: TGTGCCAGCAGACTAGGGATACACGAGCAGTACTTC. The full variable domain, with the rest looked up from reference TRBV28 and TRBJ2-7, is DVKVTQSSRYLVKRTGEKVFLECVQDMDHENMFWYRQDPGLGLRLIYFSYDVKMKEKGDIPEGYSVSREKKERFSLILESASTNQTSMYLCASRLGIHEQYFGPGTRLTVT.

Many counts were recorded for this clonotype. The V and J genes are TRBV2 and TRBJ2-3; 8 bases line up with TRBD2. Germline CDR1 is SNHLY and CDR2 is FYNNEI. There are 16 residues in the CDR3. Trimming cost V 4 bases and J 4 bases; bases outside gene matches: 10. For the CDR3, the DNA is TGTGCCAGCAGTGCCGGGAGGGCCGTTTCCTCAGATACGCAGTATTTT. This translates into CASSAGRAVSSDTQYF.

This clonotype came up many times. The chain recombines TRBV6-1 with TRBJ2-5, with 9 positions matching TRBD2. This CDR3 has 15 residues. In germline, CDR1 is MNHNS, CDR2 SASEGT. V shed 1 base, J shed 5 bases, and the junction held 5 bases outside the gene matches. The CDR3 DNA reads as TGTGCCAGCAGTGAAGGGCGGGAGGGAGTGGAGACCCAGTACTTC. Translation gives CASSEGREGVETQYF.

This clonotype has a count of ten or more. The CDR3 DNA sequence: TGTGCCAGCAGGGCTCGAGGCAGCTCCTACGAGCAGTACTTC. Translated: CASRARGSSYEQYF. The V and J genes are TRBV28 and TRBJ2-7, with D hard to call. CDR1 MDHEN and CDR2 SYDVKM come from the germline V gene. The CDR3 is 14 residues long. V was cut by 6 bases and J by 0 bases, with 12 bases left in between.

The chain combines TRBV11-2 with TRBJ1-2; a weak D match, TRBD1 (5 bases). V lost 5 bases to trimming and J lost 3 bases, with 25 bases between them. This CDR3 contains 18 residues. CDR1 and CDR2 (germline): SGHAT, FQNNGV. The DNA for the CDR3 is TGTGCCAGCAGCGAGCGAACCATCTCAGGGAATCGTTACTATGGCTACACCTTC. It encodes CASSERTISGNRYYGYTF.